The rows below give T cell receptor beta chains drawn from one sample of a study of cytomegalovirus exposure and HLA in healthy donors. Profiling relied on immunoSEQ multiplex PCR, and the TCRdb table lists in-frame clones only, not all of them. The sample yields tens of thousands of clones, about 97% seen once. The sequencing sample was made of PBMCs. The receptors derive from a woman aged 18-29 years in good health and CMV-seropositive. Each CDR3 is given with its conserved first and last residue. A D gene is named only where the DNA matches it firmly.

CDR3: CASSLVEGNEQYF
DNA: TGTGCCAGCAGCTTGGTGGAGGGAAATGAGCAGTACTTC
D: -
V: TRBV5-4
J: TRBJ2-7

CDR3: CASSMVPSGAYEQYF
DNA: TGTGCCAGTAGTATGGTTCCATCCGGAGCCTACGAGCAGTACTTC
D: -
V: TRBV19
J: TRBJ2-7

CDR3: CASSPAHANQETQYF
DNA: TGTGCCAGCAGTCCTGCGCATGCAAATCAAGAGACCCAGTACTTC
D: -
V: TRBV6-1
J: TRBJ2-5

CDR3: CASSLGVGGGETQYF
DNA: TGTGCCAGCAGCTTAGGGGTCGGGGGAGGAGAGACCCAGTACTTC
D: -
V: TRBV11-3
J: TRBJ2-5

CDR3: CASSVTAGVYGYTF
DNA: TGTGCCAGCAGTGTTACGGCAGGCGTCTATGGCTACACCTTC
D: -
V: TRBV6-4
J: TRBJ1-2

CDR3: CASSLRSDISYEQYF
DNA: TGCGCCAGCAGCCTACGAAGTGACATCTCCTACGAGCAGTACTTC
D: -
V: TRBV4-1
J: TRBJ2-7

CDR3: CASSLAGGGNEQFF
DNA: TGCGCCAGCAGTCTAGCGGGAGGCGGGAATGAGCAGTTCTTC
D: TRBD2
V: TRBV10-1
J: TRBJ2-1

CDR3: CASSGLAGGVNNEQFF
DNA: TGCGCCAGCAGCGGATTAGCGGGAGGGGTGAACAATGAGCAGTTCTTC
D: TRBD2
V: TRBV4-1
J: TRBJ2-1

CDR3: CASSAPGQGIYGYTF
DNA: TGTGCCAGCAGTGCACCGGGACAGGGGATCTATGGCTACACCTTC
D: TRBD1
V: TRBV6-1
J: TRBJ1-2

CDR3: CASSSQGSLETQYF
DNA: TGCGCCAGCAGTTCTCAGGGAAGTTTAGAGACCCAGTACTTC
D: -
V: TRBV5-1
J: TRBJ2-5

CDR3: CASSLGTAAGELHF
DNA: TGTGCCAGCAGCTTGGGGACAGCCGCTGGAGAGTTGCATTTT
D: -
V: TRBV5-4
J: TRBJ1-5

CDR3: CASSPWDKTNYNEQFF
DNA: TGTGCCAGCAGTCCATGGGACAAAACCAACTACAATGAGCAGTTCTTC
D: -
V: TRBV28
J: TRBJ2-1

CDR3: CASSQLTTGAGELFF
DNA: TGCGCCAGCAGCCAACTGACCACAGGGGCCGGGGAGCTGTTTTTT
D: TRBD1
V: TRBV4-1
J: TRBJ2-2

CDR3: CSVDEAVYGYTF
DNA: TGCAGCGTAGACGAGGCCGTCTATGGCTACACCTTC
D: -
V: TRBV29-1
J: TRBJ1-2

CDR3: CASSLRRQGMVRATDTQYF
DNA: TGTGCCAGCAGCTTGAGAAGACAGGGAATGGTAAGGGCCACAGATACGCAGTATTTT
D: TRBD1
V: TRBV5-6
J: TRBJ2-3

CDR3: CASSLGREFGLQETQYF
DNA: TGTGCCAGCAGCCTGGGACGGGAGTTCGGTTTACAAGAGACCCAGTACTTC
D: -
V: TRBV7-9
J: TRBJ2-5

CDR3: CASSSGQGAYGYTF
DNA: TGTGCCAGCAGTTCCGGACAGGGGGCGTACGGCTACACCTTC
D: TRBD1
V: TRBV5-5
J: TRBJ1-2

CDR3: CASSYTSGSTGELFF
DNA: TGTGCCAGCAGTTATACTAGCGGGAGCACCGGGGAGCTGTTTTTT
D: TRBD2
V: TRBV6-5
J: TRBJ2-2